This record looks at one T cell receptor (beta chain) sequence and its context. Its antigen is currently unknown. Nested PCRs of approximately 16 and 10 cycles, two in total, were run on TCRalpha and TCRbeta cDNA. Reanalyzing the 5' RACE reads, TCRdb keeps one entry per CDR3 protein, without DNA. Recorded for this sample: 200,000 to 250,000 distinct CDR3 sequences. The data were taken from a study of monozygotic twins with inflammatory bowel disease. Study-wide results and caveats: Limited power may explain why concordant and discordant twins showed no difference in repertoire similarity. With inverse Simpson as the measure, TCRbeta diversity was lower in IBD patients than in healthy co-twins. Among IBD patients, fewer clonotypes were shared with others than among healthy twins, especially with disease activity.

CDR1 is MGHRA and CDR2 is YSYEKL in the germline V gene. The CDR3 runs to 18 residues. The sequence derives from a human donor with ulcerative colitis or Crohn's disease, or a healthy co-twin of an affected twin (not recorded which). This rearrangement joins TRBV4-1 to TRBJ1-1; TCRdb's D call, TRBD1, is unchecked because there is no DNA. Sequencing input: blood. The CDR3: CASSLGQGNRNMNTEAFF.